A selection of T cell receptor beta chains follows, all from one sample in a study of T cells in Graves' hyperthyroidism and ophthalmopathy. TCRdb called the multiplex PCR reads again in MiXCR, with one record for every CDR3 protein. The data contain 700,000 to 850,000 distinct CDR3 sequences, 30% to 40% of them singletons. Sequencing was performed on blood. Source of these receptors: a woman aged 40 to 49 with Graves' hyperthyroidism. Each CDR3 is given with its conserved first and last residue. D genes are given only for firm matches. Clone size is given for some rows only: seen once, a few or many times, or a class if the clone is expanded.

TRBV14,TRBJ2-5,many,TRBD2,TGTGCCAGCAGCCCCTTGAGGGCGGGAGGGCCAAGTGAGACCCAGTACTTC,CASSPLRAGGPSETQYF
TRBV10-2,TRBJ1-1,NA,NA,TGCGCCAGCAGTGAGTTGGGAAACACTGAAGCTTTCTTT,CASSELGNTEAFF
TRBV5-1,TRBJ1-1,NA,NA,TGTGCCAGCAGCCAAGTCCCCAGGGATCCTCCTGAAGCTTTCTTT,CASSQVPRDPPEAFF
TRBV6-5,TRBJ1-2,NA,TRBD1,TGTGCCAGCAGTCTCGGACGGGACAGAGCGGCTGGCTACACCTTC,CASSLGRDRAAGYTF
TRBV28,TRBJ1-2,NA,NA,TGTGCCAGCTCCTTAGCGGGGCCGGTTATGAATGGCTACACCTTC,CASSLAGPVMNGYTF
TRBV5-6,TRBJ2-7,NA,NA,TGTGCCAGCAGCTTGTTGACATTGAAGAGCTCCTACGAGCAGTACTTC,CASSLLTLKSSYEQYF
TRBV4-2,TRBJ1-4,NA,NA,TGTGCCAGCAGCCAACTGGGTTTAGGACTGTTTTTT,CASSQLGLGLFF
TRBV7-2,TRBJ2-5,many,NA,TGTGCCAGCAGCTTAGAATTGCGACGAAACCAAGAGACCCAGTACTTC,CASSLELRRNQETQYF
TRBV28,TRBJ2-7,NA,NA,TGTGCCAGCAGTTCGGGATACTGGGACGAGCAGTACTTC,CASSSGYWDEQYF
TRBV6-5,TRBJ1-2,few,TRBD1,TGTGCCAGCAGCAGACAGGGAATCGGCGGCTACACCTTC,CASSRQGIGGYTF
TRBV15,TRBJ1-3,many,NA,TGTGCCACCAGCAGTAGGGAACTGAGCTCTGGAAACACCATATATTTT,CATSSRELSSGNTIYF
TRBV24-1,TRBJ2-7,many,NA,TGTGCCACCAGTGAGGGGATAGGCTACGAGCAGTACTTC,CATSEGIGYEQYF
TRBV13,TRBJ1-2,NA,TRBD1,TGTGCCAGCAGCTGGGGAGCGGGACAGATCTATGGCTACACCTTC,CASSWGAGQIYGYTF
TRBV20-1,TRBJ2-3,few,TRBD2,TGCAGTGCTAGCCCAGCGGGGGGAGTGGATACGCAGTATTTT,CSASPAGGVDTQYF
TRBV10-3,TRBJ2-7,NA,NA,TGTGCCAGCAGTGAAATCGGACAGATCTACGAGCAGTACTTC,CASSEIGQIYEQYF
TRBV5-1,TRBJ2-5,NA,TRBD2,TGCGCCAGCAGCTTTGCGGCGGGAGGAGAGACCCAGTACTTC,CASSFAAGGETQYF
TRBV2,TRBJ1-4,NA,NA,TGTGCCAGCAGTTTGGACCATAATGAAAAACTGTTTTTT,CASSLDHNEKLFF
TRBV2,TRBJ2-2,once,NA,TGTGCCAGCAGCGGACAGCCGAACGCGAACACCGGGGAGCTGTTTTTT,CASSGQPNANTGELFF
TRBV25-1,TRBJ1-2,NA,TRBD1,TGTGCCAGCAGTGCCCAACAGGGGAAGAGTGCTAACTATGGCTACACCTTC,CASSAQQGKSANYGYTF
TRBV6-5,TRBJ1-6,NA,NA,TGTGCCAGCAGTTACACCTGGGGGTATAATTCACCCCTCCACTTT,CASSYTWGYNSPLHF
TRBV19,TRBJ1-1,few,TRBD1,TGTGCCAGTAGTATTCAGAGGGGGCGAGGGAACACTGAAGCTTTCTTT,CASSIQRGRGNTEAFF
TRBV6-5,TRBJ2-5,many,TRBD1,TGTGCCAGCAGTTACGGGGCTTGGGACAGCCAAGAGACCCAGTACTTC,CASSYGAWDSQETQYF
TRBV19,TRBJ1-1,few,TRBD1,TGTGCCAGTAATCCGGAGAGAGGACAGGGAAGGAACACTGAAGCTTTCTTT,CASNPERGQGRNTEAFF
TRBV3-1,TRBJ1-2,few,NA,TGTGCCAGCAGCCAGGGAGGAGGGGGTGGCTACACCTTC,CASSQGGGGGYTF
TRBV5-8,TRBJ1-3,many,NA,TGTGCCAGCAGCTCCCAGGGGATCCCTGGAAACACCATATATTTT,CASSSQGIPGNTIYF
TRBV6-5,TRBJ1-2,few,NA,TGTGCCAGCAGTTACTCCTCCGCGGCGGGAGTCGGCTACACCTTC,CASSYSSAAGVGYTF
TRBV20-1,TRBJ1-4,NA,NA,TGCAGTGCTAGAGCGGGGGCCGATAATGAAAAACTGTTTTTT,CSARAGADNEKLFF
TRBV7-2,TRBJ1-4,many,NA,TGTGCCAGCAGCTTAGTCTATGGTGAAAAACTGTTTTTT,CASSLVYGEKLFF
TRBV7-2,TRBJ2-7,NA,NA,TGTGCCAGCAGCGAATTGCAGGGCCGGGGGGCAGAAGAGCAGTACTTC,CASSELQGRGAEEQYF
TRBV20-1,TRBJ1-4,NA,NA,TGCAGCGTTGACGACGGGGTAGGCAGTGAAAAACTGTTTTTT,CSVDDGVGSEKLFF
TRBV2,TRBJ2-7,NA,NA,TGTGCCAGCATGTCGGGGTTCGGTACCTACGAGCAGTACTTC,CASMSGFGTYEQYF
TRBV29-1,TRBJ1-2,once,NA,TGCAGCGTTGAAGCCGGTCCGTTTCCGCGCTATAGCTACACCTTC,CSVEAGPFPRYSYTF
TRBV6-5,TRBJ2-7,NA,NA,TGTGCCAGCAGCGGACAGTTCTACGGGCAGTACTTC,CASSGQFYGQYF
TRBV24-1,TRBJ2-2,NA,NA,TGTGCCCCCTGGGACCCCATTACTAACACCGGGGAGCTGTTTTTT,CAPWDPITNTGELFF
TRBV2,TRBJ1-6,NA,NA,TGTGCCAGCAGTTTGGACCCAGCAGGGGTTACTTCACCCCTCCACTTT,CASSLDPAGVTSPLHF
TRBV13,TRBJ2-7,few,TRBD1,TGTGCCAGCAGCTTGGCTGGACAGGGTTGGTACGAGCAGTACTTC,CASSLAGQGWYEQYF
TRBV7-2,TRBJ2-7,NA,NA,TGTGCCAGCAGCAAATCAGAAGCCAGGGCCGGCGAGCAGTACTTC,CASSKSEARAGEQYF
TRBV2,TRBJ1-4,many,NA,TGTGCCAGCCTAGGCAGCGCTGGAGAAAAACTGTTTTTT,CASLGSAGEKLFF
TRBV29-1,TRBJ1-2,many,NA,TGCAGCGTTGAAGGGCCACAGAGGGATGGCTACACCTTC,CSVEGPQRDGYTF
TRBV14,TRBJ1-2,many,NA,TGTGCCAGCAGCCAAGCTAGCATGCCTAACTATGGCTACACCTTC,CASSQASMPNYGYTF
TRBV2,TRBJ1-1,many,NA,TGTGCCAGCACCGAGACAAGGGTGCGAACTGAAGCTTTCTTT,CASTETRVRTEAFF
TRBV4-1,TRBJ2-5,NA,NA,TGCGCCAGCAGCCAAGTGGGAGTGGAGACCCAGTACTTC,CASSQVGVETQYF
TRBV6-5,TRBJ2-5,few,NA,TGTGCCAGCAGTCCACTAGTACGGGAGACCCAGTACTTC,CASSPLVRETQYF
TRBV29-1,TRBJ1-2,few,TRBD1,TGCAGCGTTGGGACAGGGGACTATGGCTACACCTTC,CSVGTGDYGYTF
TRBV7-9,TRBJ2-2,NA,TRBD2,TGTGCCAGCAGCTTCGACTTCGCACTAGCGGGGGAAGCCGGGGAGCTGTTTTTT,CASSFDFALAGEAGELFF
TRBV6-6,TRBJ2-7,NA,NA,TGTGCCAGCAGTGTTCGGACAGATTCCCACGAGCAGTACTTC,CASSVRTDSHEQYF
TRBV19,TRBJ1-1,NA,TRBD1,TGTGCCGCCTCCAGGGGGCTGGACACTGAAGCTTTCTTT,CAASRGLDTEAFF
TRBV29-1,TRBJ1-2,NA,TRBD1,TGCAGCGCTGCCGGGGACAGGGCCGATGGCTACACCTTC,CSAAGDRADGYTF
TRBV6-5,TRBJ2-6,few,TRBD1,TGTGCCAGCAGCTCCTCCGGACAGGGTGTATCCACTGGGGCCAACGTCCTGACTTTC,CASSSSGQGVSTGANVLTF
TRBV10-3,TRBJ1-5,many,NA,TGTGCCATCAGTGAGGTAAAGGGAGGCAGCAATCAGCCCCGGCATTTT,CAISEVKGGSNQPRHF
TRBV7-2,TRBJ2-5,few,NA,TGTGCCAGCAGCTTATGGTTTCGGCCACAAGAGACCCAGTACTTC,CASSLWFRPQETQYF
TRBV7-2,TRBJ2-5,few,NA,TGTGCCAGCAGCTCTCGGAGGGGGGCCCTTGGCCTAGAGACCCAGTACTTC,CASSSRRGALGLETQYF